This T cell receptor beta chain was retrieved from a study of cytomegalovirus exposure and HLA in healthy donors (TCRdb year 2017). Background on the whole study: The roughly 700 repertoires of the first cohort and the 120 validation repertoires were produced on the same platform, according to a later analysis. The study was designed to test whether signatures of past pathogen exposure could be identified by cataloging public T cell receptors. A separate validation cohort of about 110 different subjects was used in addition to the approximately 640-subject first cohort. The study combined high-throughput TCR immunosequencing, statistical association of individual TCRs with disease status, and machine learning to predict cytomegalovirus infection status.

The donors were included in the validation cohort of 90 to 150 subjects, a group kept apart from the roughly 690-subject first cohort. On this clone itself: Its recognized antigen is unknown. No base quality information exists; no much larger clone differs at one position.

General findings and caveats noted by the study authors: All 120 or so repertoires were used to score co-occurrence in the validation cohort in a later analysis, because that analysis had no HLA typing for the cohort. The authors suggested that the approach could potentially be extended to other disease states and immunological phenotypes. Most TCR sequences were seen in very few donors, while some public TCRs were found in many individuals. A few of the identified cytomegalovirus-associated TCR beta chains were confirmed in vitro to be specific for cytomegalovirus antigens. A total of 150 or so TCR beta chains were listed by the study as associated with cytomegalovirus. Subsequent analysis determined that TCRs grouped into clusters in the first cohort also showed a tendency toward co-occurrence across the approximately 120 validation repertoires, and approximately 94% of cluster scores exceeded 0. Cytomegalovirus status was reported to be diagnosed by the classifier with high specificity and sensitivity in both the original and validation cohorts.

Libraries were made using the immunoSEQ multiplex PCR assay. In the authors' own workflow: To diagnose cytomegalovirus status from the catalog of TCR beta chain sequences, a statistical classification framework was built. TCRdb stores this immuneACCESS table with in-frame sequences only. Part of the clones is absent; in the studies checked, under half of the shortfall reflects unresolved V genes, and no reason is known for the rest. For V, J and clone size, that table is used; D and trimming come from the DNA. The sample table contains some 150,000 clones; only one count was recorded for 70% to 90% of them. The top ten clones comprise about 3.5% of the sample. The source is a young woman in good health and CMV-seropositive. Sample: PBMCs.

The CDR3 sequence is CASSLGPGGSGNTIYF. The nucleotides read TGTGCCAGCAGCTTAGGCCCCGGGGGCTCTGGAAACACCATATATTTT. The rearranged segments are TRBV11-2 and TRBJ1-3; TRBD1 might be the D gene, on 5 matching bases. Trimming takes 1 base from V and 0 bases from J, and the germline ends sit 10 bases apart. Measured from the cysteine to the phenylalanine, the CDR3 is 16 residues long. The only DNA kept is the CDR3, 48 bases in frame from the first base. The germline V gene specifies SGHAT as CDR1 and FQNNGV as CDR2.